These 19 T cell receptor beta chains were all obtained from the same sample, sequenced in a study of regulatory T cells in long-lasting Graves disease. Building the TCR beta libraries relied on iRepertoire HTBI primers, and CDR3 regions underwent Arm-PCR. TCRdb ran MiXCR on the multiplex PCR reads and lists one entry per CDR3 protein. The sample lists fewer than 350,000 distinct CDR3 sequences, over 15% seen once, with approximately 35% in the top ten. Described time point: newly diagnosed GD, antithyroid drugs for less than 3 months. There was RNA extracted from PBMCs, and the TCR library was made from it. The sequences come from peripheral blood mononuclear cells (PBMCs), collected at new diagnosis, from a patient treated with antithyroid drugs. The receptors originated from a female donor with Graves disease.

The chain joins TRBV28 to TRBJ2-3, with D tentatively TRBD1 (6 bases). The CDR3 consists of 15 residues. Germline V gene sequence: CDR1 MDHEN, CDR2 SYDVKM. Trimming stripped 8 bases from V and 6 bases from J, with 21 bases between. For the CDR3, the DNA is TGTGCCAGCCCTCCCGACAGGCCCGGGGTGGATACGCAGTATTTT. Translation gives CASPPDRPGVDTQYF.

Many counts were recorded for this clonotype. The chain joins TRBV28 to TRBJ1-2; TRBD1 is a possible D gene (6 bases). V was cut by 7 bases and J by 2 bases, with 26 bases left in between. Germline V gene lookup returns CDR1 MDHEN and CDR2 SYDVKM. This CDR3 has 18 amino acids. The CDR3 sequence: CASTAGYGQTTGNYGYTF. DNA for the CDR3: TGTGCCAGCACCGCGGGATACGGACAGACAACCGGGAACTATGGCTACACCTTC.

There are many counts of this clonotype. The rearrangement links TRBV9 to TRBJ2-7; unclear D gene. Germline V gives CDR1 SGDLS, CDR2 YYNGEE. This CDR3 region has 15 residues. V lost 0 bases to trimming and J lost 2 bases, with 12 bases between them. CDR3 sequence: CASSVGPDAAYEQYF. Here the CDR3 DNA reads TGTGCCAGCAGCGTAGGCCCCGACGCCGCCTACGAGCAGTACTTC. Full variable domain (rest looked up from reference TRBV9 and TRBJ2-7): DSGVTQTPKHLITATGQRVTLRCSPRSGDLSVYWYQQSLDQGLQFLIQYYNGEERAKGNILERFSAQQFPDLHSELNLSSLELGDSALYFCASSVGPDAAYEQYFGPGTRLTVT.

This clonotype was found many times. The gene calls are TRBV12-3 or TRBV12-4 and TRBJ1-1; D is ambiguous. The CDR3 has 13 residues. V was trimmed by 2 bases and J by 4 bases, leaving 8 bases between them. CDR3 loop: CASSLLGTTEAFF. DNA of the CDR3: TGTGCCAGCAGTTTATTAGGTACCACTGAAGCTTTCTTT.

This clonotype was seen ten or more times. The chain recombines TRBV2 with TRBJ2-3, with no clear D. Germline V gene sequence: CDR1 SNHLY, CDR2 FYNNEI. The CDR3 covers 15 residues. Trimming shortened V by 4 bases and J by 6 bases, and 17 bases separated the two germline ends. The CDR3 here is CASSVGPSSSDTQYF. The CDR3, as DNA: TGTGCCAGCAGTGTCGGGCCTAGTTCATCCGATACGCAGTATTTT. The whole variable domain, filled in from reference TRBV2 and TRBJ2-3, reads EPEVTQTPSHQVTQMGQEVILRCVPISNHLYFYWYRQILGQKVEFLVSFYNNEISEKSEIFDDQFSVERPDGSNFTLKIRSTKLEDSAMYFCASSVGPSSSDTQYFGPGTRLTVL.

This clonotype has ten or more counts. This rearrangement joins TRBV3-1 to TRBJ1-2, with 7 bases matching TRBD1. CDR1 is LGHDT, CDR2 YNNKEL, per germline (reference sequence). V was clipped by 3 bases and J by 7 bases; unmatched bases: 5. The CDR3 extends over 13 amino acids. The CDR3 bases are TGTGCCAGCAGCCAGAACAGGGGAGGTGGCTACACCTTC. This sequence encodes CASSQNRGGGYTF.

This clonotype was picked up many times. V gene TRBV11-3 combines with J gene TRBJ2-3, with 7 bases that match TRBD1. The CDR3 sequence is 14 residues long. Germline V CDR1 and CDR2: SGHNT, YENEEA. The CDR3 sequence is CASTGAGGTDTQYF. In nucleotides, the CDR3 is TGTGCGAGTACCGGGGCAGGGGGTACAGATACGCAGTATTTT. The whole variable domain, filled in from reference TRBV11-3 and TRBJ2-3, reads EAGVVQSPRYKIIEKKQPVAFWCNPISGHNTLYWYLQNLGQGPELLIRYENEEAVDDSQLPKDRFSAERLKGVDSTLKIQPAELGDSAVYLCASTGAGGTDTQYFGPGTRLTVL.

This clonotype was picked up many times. V gene TRBV19 combines with J gene TRBJ2-5; the D gene is possibly TRBD2 (5 bases). This CDR3 contains 15 residues. Germline CDR1 is LNHDA and CDR2 is SQIVND (reference sequence). With 7 bases removed from V and 2 bases from J, the gap between germline ends came to 17 bases. The CDR3 loop is CASMRTSAAQETQYF. CDR3 nucleotides: TGTGCCAGTATGCGGACCTCAGCGGCTCAAGAGACCCAGTACTTC.

This chain connects TRBV6-1 to TRBJ2-7; D unresolved. Germline V gene data show CDR1 as MNHNS and CDR2 as SASEGT. With 3 bases removed from V and 1 base from J, the gap between germline ends came to 7 bases. CDR3 length equals 13 residues. Here the CDR3 DNA reads TGTGCCAGCAGTGAGATCCCGTCCTACGAGCAGTACTTC. It translates to CASSEIPSYEQYF.

The table lists this clonotype with many counts. The chain recombines TRBV5-6 with TRBJ1-1, with a weak D call TRBD1 (6 bases). CDR3 size: 13 residues. Germline CDR1 reads SGHDT; CDR2 reads YYEEEE. Between the trimmed V and J ends, which lost 3 bases and 3 bases, there was a span of 9 bases. The DNA for the CDR3 is TGTGCCAGCAGCTGGGGGGCAGACACTGAAGCTTTCTTT. Amino acids: CASSWGADTEAFF.

About this clonotype: A read error is likely here: a far larger clone is one base away. This chain joins TRBV2 and TRBJ1-1; the D is unclear. Germline V CDR1 and CDR2: SNHLY, FYNNEI. The CDR3 extends over 12 amino acids. With 6 bases removed from V and 4 bases from J, the gap between germline ends came to 9 bases. The CDR3, as DNA: TGTGCCAGCAGCCACGAGACCACTGAAGCTTTCTTT. This codes for CASSHETTEAFF.

The table lists this clonotype with many counts. The chain carries TRBV7-2 and TRBJ2-5, with TRBD1 identical over 8 bases. CDR1 and CDR2 (germline): SGHTA, FQGNSA. V shed 5 bases and J 2 bases; nucleotides not matched to a gene: 4. The CDR3 has 14 residues. CDR3 amino acids: CASSPRTGQETQYF. The CDR3, as DNA: TGTGCCAGCAGCCCCCGGACAGGGCAAGAGACCCAGTACTTC.

This clonotype was observed at least ten times. V gene TRBV6-1 combines with J gene TRBJ2-3, with D uncertain. Germline values: CDR1 MNHNS, CDR2 SASEGT. The CDR3 runs 14 residues. With 8 bases removed from V and 5 bases from J, the gap between germline ends came to 17 bases. The CDR3 nucleotides are TGTGCCAGCCGACCAGTCTCGCTTGTAGATACGCAGTATTTT. It translates to CASRPVSLVDTQYF.

This clonotype was counted only a few times. V and J are TRBV13 and TRBJ2-7; 7 bases agree with TRBD1. CDR3 size: 15 residues. The V segment lost 0 bases and the J segment 2 bases; nucleotides outside the gene matches: 4. Germline CDR1 reads PRHDT; CDR2 reads FYEKMQ (reference sequence). CDR3 loop: CASSLGGTAPYEQYF. As DNA, the CDR3 is TGTGCCAGCAGCTTAGGGGGGACAGCCCCCTACGAGCAGTACTTC.

Ten or more counts support this clonotype. CDR3 amino acids: CASSSRKGGGLAETQYF. The DNA for the CDR3 is TGCGCCAGCAGCTCCAGGAAGGGCGGGGGGCTTGCAGAGACCCAGTACTTC. This chain joins TRBV5-1 and TRBJ2-5; the match to TRBD2 covers 8 bases. Germline CDR1 reads SGHRS; CDR2 reads YFSETQ. V was pared by 3 bases and J by 4 bases, with 14 bases of the junction left unmatched. The CDR3 has 17 amino acids.

This clonotype was seen many times. The chain recombines TRBV27 with TRBJ1-2; TRBD1 is a possible D gene (5 bases). The CDR3 sequence is 16 residues long. Germline V lookup: CDR1 MNHEY, CDR2 SMNVEV (reference sequence). The V and J ends lost 0 bases and 5 bases respectively, with 16 bases between them. The CDR3: CASSLSVRAGGYGYTF. The CDR3 coding sequence is TGTGCCAGCAGTTTATCGGTCAGGGCCGGAGGGTATGGCTACACCTTC.

This clonotype occurred many times. CDR3 loop: CATSAGGRDEQYF. As DNA, the CDR3 is TGTGCCACCAGTGCAGGGGGCCGGGACGAGCAGTACTTC. The chain combines TRBV24-1 with TRBJ2-7; 8 bases are shared with TRBD1. Germline assignment: CDR1 KGHDR and CDR2 SFDVKD. V trimming: 5 bases; J trimming: 5 bases; junction bases outside the gene matches: 4. The CDR3 sequence is 13 residues long.

Note on this clonotype: A read error is possible here, since a much larger clone lies one base away. Lacking the conserved final phenylalanine or tryptophan, this CDR3 likely reflects a read error. This chain joins TRBV9 and TRBJ2-1; 7 bases match TRBD2. V was clipped by 1 base and J by 10 bases; unmatched bases: 2. The CDR3 contains 12 residues. Germline V gives CDR1 SGDLS, CDR2 YYNGEE. This chain's CDR3 is CASSVLSGEQFL. DNA for the CDR3: TGTGCCAGCAGCGTACTTAGCGGGGAGCAGTTCTTA.

On this clonotype itself: Just one base apart from a much larger clone, this may be a read error. The chain uses TRBV7-8 and TRBJ2-7; 11 nucleotides line up with TRBD2. Germline values: CDR1 SGHVS, CDR2 FQNEAQ. The CDR3 totals 16 residues. CDR3: CVSSSRSGRALYEQYF. Here the CDR3 DNA reads TGTGTCAGCAGCTCGCGTAGCGGGAGGGCCCTCTACGAGCAGTACTTC. The full variable domain, rest sourced from reference TRBV7-8 and TRBJ2-7, is GAGVSQSPRYKVAKRGQDVALRCDPISGHVSLFWYQQALGQGPEFLTYFQNEAQLDKSGLPSDRFFAERPEGSVSTLKIQRTQQEDSAVYLCVSSSRSGRALYEQYFGPGTRLTVT.